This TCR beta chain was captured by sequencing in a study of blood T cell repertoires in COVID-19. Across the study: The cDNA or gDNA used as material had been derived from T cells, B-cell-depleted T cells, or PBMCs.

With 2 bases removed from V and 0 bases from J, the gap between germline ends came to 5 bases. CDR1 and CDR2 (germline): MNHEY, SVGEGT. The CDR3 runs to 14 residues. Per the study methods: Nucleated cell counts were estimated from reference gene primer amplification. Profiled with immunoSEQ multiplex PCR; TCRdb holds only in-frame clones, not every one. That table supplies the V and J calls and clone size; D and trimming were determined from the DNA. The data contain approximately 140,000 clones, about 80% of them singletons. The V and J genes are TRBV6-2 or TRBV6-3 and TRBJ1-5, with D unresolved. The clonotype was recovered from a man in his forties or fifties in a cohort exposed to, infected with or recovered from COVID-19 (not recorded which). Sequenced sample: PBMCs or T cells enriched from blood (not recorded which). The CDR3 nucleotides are TGTGCCAGCAGTTACGGCAGTAGCAATCAGCCCCAGCATTTT. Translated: CASSYGSSNQPQHF.